The clone carrying this T cell receptor beta chain was recorded a few times. No antigen is known for it. This sample is drawn from a study of blood T cells in healthy people across ages. Study-level results: Naive T cell percentage showed a strong correlation with TCR beta diversity.

This CDR3 region has 15 residues. Germline lookup yields CDR1 SGHTA and CDR2 FQGNSA. The V gene end was trimmed by 3 bases and the J gene end by 2 bases; junction bases not matched to a gene: 6. The second PCR ran about 6 to 11 cycles with a sample-barcoded 5' primer and J-beta primers. TCRdb ran MiXCR on the 5' RACE reads and lists one entry per CDR3 protein. Among over a million distinct CDR3 sequences listed, approximately 59% were seen once. Sequenced input: blood. The sequence came from a man aged 18-30 years in good health. The rearrangement uses TRBV7-2 and TRBJ2-5, with 7 bases that match TRBD1. The chain's CDR3 is CASSFQLDRQETQYF. The DNA of the CDR3 is TGTGCCAGCAGCTTTCAACTGGACAGGCAAGAGACCCAGTACTTC. Full variable domain (missing parts from reference TRBV7-2 and TRBJ2-5): GAGVSQSPSNKVTEKGKDVELRCDPISGHTALYWYRQSLGQGLEFLIYFQGNSAPDKSGLPSDRFSAERTGGSVSTLTIQRTQQEDSAVYLCASSFQLDRQETQYFGPGTRLLVL.